These 26 T cell receptor beta chains share one sample of origin, sequenced in a study of monozygotic twins with inflammatory bowel disease. From its re-call of the 5' RACE reads, TCRdb lists each CDR3 protein once, without DNA. This sample carries roughly 300,000 distinct CDR3 sequences, with 5.6% going to the ten biggest clones. Sequences were obtained from blood. The origin of the receptors is a human donor with ulcerative colitis or Crohn's disease, or a healthy co-twin of an affected twin (not recorded which).

The V and J genes are TRBV7-9 and TRBJ2-1. Germline CDR1 and CDR2: SEHNR and FQNEAQ (reference sequence). CDR3 length: 14 amino acids. The CDR3 spells CASQPSGGNNEQFF.

The rearrangement links TRBV28 to TRBJ2-4; the TCRdb D gene call, TRBD1, has no DNA to confirm it. Germline lookup yields CDR1 MDHEN and CDR2 SYDVKM. The CDR3 extends over 15 amino acids. CDR3 amino acids: CASSLEQGAKNIQYF. Supplemented by reference TRBV28 and TRBJ2-4, the full variable domain reads DVKVTQSSRYLVKRTGEKVFLECVQDMDHENMFWYRQDPGLGLRLIYFSYDVKMKEKGDIPEGYSVSREKKERFSLILESASTNQTSMYLCASSLEQGAKNIQYFGAGTRLSVL.

The chain combines TRBV29-1 with TRBJ2-7. Germline V gene data show CDR1 as SQVTM and CDR2 as ANQGSEA. There are 13 residues in the CDR3. CDR3 residues: CSVEEYIGGEQYF.

The chain employs TRBV2 and TRBJ2-1. The CDR3 is 14 residues long. CDR1 and CDR2 from the germline V gene are SNHLY and FYNNEI. The CDR3 is CASSVGPPYNEQFF.

V gene TRBV20-1 combines with J gene TRBJ1-2. The CDR3 covers 11 residues. Germline lookup yields CDR1 DFQATT and CDR2 SNEGSKA (reference sequence). The CDR3 loop is CSAPTNYGYTF.

This rearrangement joins TRBV12-3 or TRBV12-4 to TRBJ1-2; TCRdb reports TRBD1, a call that lacks DNA to check it against. This CDR3 region has 13 residues. CDR3 sequence reads: CASSLHRRYGYTF.

The rearrangement uses TRBV7-6 and TRBJ1-5. The V gene's germline CDR1 is SGHVS and CDR2 FNYEAQ. CDR3 length: 14 amino acids. The CDR3 sequence: CATSGSHSNQPQHF.

The chain uses TRBV24-1 and TRBJ1-1; as DNA is missing, the TRBD1 call by TCRdb cannot be tested. The CDR3 sequence is 15 residues long. The germline V gene has CDR1 KGHDR and CDR2 SFDVKD. CDR3 amino acids: CATSDSSTGYTEAFF.

Here the CDR3 reads CSARDPLSGELFF. V and J are TRBV20-1 and TRBJ2-2; TCRdb proposes TRBD1, but this gene call is untestable without DNA. In germline, CDR1 is DFQATT, CDR2 SNEGSKA (reference sequence). The CDR3 is 13 residues long.

J is TRBJ2-7 and V is TRBV24-1; TCRdb indicates TRBD1, and absent DNA this call remains unverified. The CDR3 loop spans 15 amino acids. The germline CDR1 and CDR2 sequences are KGHDR and SFDVKD. CDR3 region: CATSDQGSASYEQYF.

The chain combines TRBV6-2 or TRBV6-3 with TRBJ2-1; as DNA is missing, the TRBD2 call by TCRdb cannot be tested. The germline V gene encodes CDR1 MNHEY and CDR2 SVGEGT. CDR3 size: 14 residues. The chain's CDR3 is CASSYSREWGEQFF.

This chain connects TRBV20-1 to TRBJ2-1; TCRdb's D call, TRBD2, is unchecked because there is no DNA. The CDR3 length is 15 residues. Per germline, CDR1 DFQATT and CDR2 SNEGSKA (reference sequence). The CDR3 here is CSAANPGRAVNEQFF.

The chain couples TRBV27 to TRBJ1-6; TCRdb selects TRBD1, and the lack of DNA leaves this call unchecked. The CDR3 is made up of 15 amino acids. The germline V gene has CDR1 MNHEY and CDR2 SMNVEV (reference sequence). The CDR3 loop is CASSFWDRPGSPLHF.

CDR3 sequence reads: CASRSSGRVSTDTQYF. The chain recombines TRBV7-2 with TRBJ2-3; there is no DNA to check the TCRdb D call of TRBD2. The V gene's germline CDR1 is SGHTA and CDR2 FQGNSA. The CDR3 consists of 16 residues. The whole variable domain, filled in from reference TRBV7-2 and TRBJ2-3, reads GAGVSQSPSNKVTEKGKDVELRCDPISGHTALYWYRQSLGQGLEFLIYFQGNSAPDKSGLPSDRFSAERTGGSVSTLTIQRTQQEDSAVYLCASRSSGRVSTDTQYFGPGTRLTVL.

The V and J genes are TRBV4-3 and TRBJ2-7; TCRdb gives TRBD2 as the D gene, but with no DNA this cannot be confirmed. From germline, CDR1 is LGHNA and CDR2 YSLEER. The CDR3 runs 18 residues. The CDR3 spells CASSQESVGRAEAYEQYF.

The rearrangement uses TRBV18 and TRBJ2-1; the TCRdb call, TRBD1, lacks DNA for checking. Per germline, CDR1 KGHSH and CDR2 LQKENI. The CDR3 is 15 residues long. CDR3 sequence: CASSPRQGQYNEQFF.

The rearrangement links TRBV18 to TRBJ1-1; TCRdb proposes TRBD1, but this gene call is untestable without DNA. Germline V gives CDR1 KGHSH, CDR2 LQKENI. The CDR3 is made up of 13 amino acids. This CDR3 is CAGRDSRNTEAFF. Full variable domain (remainder filled in from reference TRBV18 and TRBJ1-1): NAGVMQNPRHLVRRRGQEARLRCSPMKGHSHVYWYRQLPEEGLKFMVYLQKENIIDESGMPKERFSAEFPKEGPSILRIQQVVRGDSAAYFCAGRDSRNTEAFFGQGTRLTVV.

This chain links TRBV7-2 with TRBJ1-2. The germline gives CDR1 SGHTA, CDR2 FQGNSA. The CDR3 extends over 12 amino acids. The CDR3 sequence: CASSSTEHGYTF.

This sequence joins TRBV4-3 and TRBJ2-2; the D gene TCRdb calls, TRBD2, cannot be checked with no DNA. CDR1 and CDR2 (germline): LGHNA, YSLEER. This CDR3 has 16 residues. CDR3 region: CASSQRGGPSTGELFF.

The rearrangement links TRBV20-1 to TRBJ1-1; lacking DNA, the TRBD1 call made by TCRdb goes unchecked. The CDR3 loop spans 12 amino acids. In germline, CDR1 is DFQATT, CDR2 SNEGSKA (reference sequence). CDR3 region: CSATDRDTEAFF.

V is TRBV7-2 and J is TRBJ1-2. The germline V gene has CDR1 SGHTA and CDR2 FQGNSA. This CDR3 region has 13 residues. The CDR3 region is CASSPAFDYGYTF.

This sequence joins TRBV29-1 and TRBJ1-1. This CDR3 has 13 residues. CDR1 is SQVTM, CDR2 ANQGSEA, per germline. CDR3 sequence reads: CSVGRGRDTEAFF.

The CDR3 loop is CASSTPSGGSGNTIYF. The chain combines TRBV6-1 with TRBJ1-3; with no DNA, the TCRdb D assignment of TRBD1 cannot be verified. Looked up from germline, CDR1 is MNHNS and CDR2 is SASEGT. CDR3 length equals 16 residues.

This rearrangement joins TRBV20-1 to TRBJ2-2; without DNA, the TCRdb call of TRBD2 cannot be checked. Germline CDR1 and CDR2: DFQATT and SNEGSKA (reference sequence). This CDR3 contains 13 residues. CDR3 protein: CSARASLFGELFF.

This chain links TRBV2 with TRBJ2-2; TCRdb indicates TRBD1, and absent DNA this call remains unverified. The germline V gene encodes CDR1 SNHLY and CDR2 FYNNEI. This CDR3 is 14 amino acids long. The CDR3 sequence is CATRQGLYDGELFF. The full variable domain, rest sourced from reference TRBV2 and TRBJ2-2, is EPEVTQTPSHQVTQMGQEVILRCVPISNHLYFYWYRQILGQKVEFLVSFYNNEISEKSEIFDDQFSVERPDGSNFTLKIRSTKLEDSAMYFCATRQGLYDGELFFGEGSRLTVL.

The chain uses TRBV5-1 and TRBJ2-5; TCRdb returns TRBD1, unconfirmable since there is no DNA. Germline assignment: CDR1 SGHRS and CDR2 YFSETQ. The length of the CDR3 is 15 residues. CDR3 protein: CASSLEGRGEETQYF.